These 24 T cell receptor beta chains came from one sample sequenced in a study of blood T cell repertoires in COVID-19. Assay: immunoSEQ multiplex PCR; the TCRdb copy retains only in-frame clones and omits some. The sample shows more than 85,000 clones, about four fifths of them seen only once. The specimen sequenced was peripheral blood. These receptors all stem from a human donor in a cohort sampled during active COVID-19.

This clone was picked up one time. This chain links TRBV4-3 with TRBJ1-2, with 9 bases matching TRBD1. Germline CDR1 reads LGHNA; CDR2 reads YSLEER. The trim removed 0 bases at V and 8 bases at J, leaving 13 bases unmatched. This CDR3 is built from 17 residues. CDR3 coding DNA: TGCGCCAGCAGCCAAGATGGTGGCCTCGGGACAGGGAAAGGCTACACCTTC. It translates to CASSQDGGLGTGKGYTF.

A remark on this clone: One base away lies a much larger clone, so this may be a sequencing read error. Other DNA sequences in this specimen translate into the identical CDR3. The V and J genes are TRBV11-2 and TRBJ1-2, with a possible D match to TRBD1 (5 bases). Germline V gene lookup returns CDR1 SGHAT and CDR2 FQNNGV. V was pared by 1 base and J by 4 bases, with 13 bases between. The CDR3 is made up of 15 amino acids. The chain's CDR3 is CASSLVPGWGYGYTF. In DNA, the CDR3 is TGTGCCAGCAGCTTAGTCCCAGGGTGGGGCTATGGCTACACCTTC. Full variable domain (rest looked up from reference TRBV11-2 and TRBJ1-2): EAGVAQSPRYKIIEKRQSVAFWCNPISGHATLYWYQQILGQGPKLLIQFQNNGVVDDSQLPKDRFSAERLKGVDSTLKIQPAKLEDSAVYLCASSLVPGWGYGYTFGSGTRLTVV.

J is TRBJ1-1 and V is TRBV7-2; D possibly corresponds to TRBD1 (5 bases). Germline V lookup: CDR1 SGHTA, CDR2 FQGNSA. Deletions cut 1 base from V and 5 bases from J, with 11 bases between. The CDR3 sequence is 14 residues long. CDR3 sequence: CASSLVTGETEAFF. CDR3 DNA sequence: TGTGCCAGCAGCTTAGTGACGGGGGAGACTGAAGCTTTCTTT.

This chain connects TRBV7-3 to TRBJ2-1; no definite D call. V shed 4 bases and J shed 10 bases, with 11 bases lying between them. The germline V gene has CDR1 SGHTA and CDR2 FQGTGA. This CDR3 comprises 12 residues. As DNA, the CDR3 is TGTGCCAGCAGCTCCCAGCGAGGCGAGCAGTTCTTC. Protein sequence: CASSSQRGEQFF. Drawing the rest from reference TRBV7-3 and TRBJ2-1, the complete variable domain is GAGVSQTPSNKVTEKGKYVELRCDPISGHTALYWYRQSLGQGPEFLIYFQGTGAADDSGLPNDRFFAVRPEGSVSTLKIQRTERGDSAVYLCASSSQRGEQFFGPGTRLTVL.

The chain uses TRBV2 and TRBJ1-5; TRBD1 is a possible D gene (6 bases). The CDR3 runs to 13 residues. CDR1 and CDR2 from the germline V gene are SNHLY and FYNNEI. Between the trimmed V and J ends, which lost 4 bases and 6 bases, there was a span of 10 bases. This CDR3 is CASSAGAAQPQHF. CDR3 nucleotide sequence: TGTGCCAGCAGTGCAGGGGCCGCTCAGCCCCAGCATTTT.

V and J are TRBV18 and TRBJ2-7, with 9 bases aligning to TRBD1. V lost 3 bases, J lost 11 bases, and 11 bases stayed unmatched. The germline V gene encodes CDR1 KGHSH and CDR2 LQKENI. This CDR3 has 14 amino acids. CDR3 in amino acids: CASSPEQGASRKYF. In nucleotides, the CDR3 is TGTGCCAGCTCACCCGAACAGGGGGCGAGTCGTAAGTACTTC.

The gene calls are TRBV7-3 and TRBJ2-7; no clear D gene. The CDR3 covers 13 residues. Trimming stripped 5 bases from V and 6 bases from J, with 14 bases between. Per germline, CDR1 SGHTA and CDR2 FQGTGA. The CDR3 region is CASSQARQGEQYF. DNA for the CDR3: TGTGCCAGCAGCCAGGCCCGACAAGGCGAGCAGTACTTC.

V and J are TRBV18 and TRBJ1-1; the D gene is possibly TRBD1 (5 bases). This CDR3 contains 13 residues. The germline V and J ends were trimmed by 5 bases and 3 bases, with 10 bases remaining between them. The germline V gene has CDR1 KGHSH and CDR2 LQKENI. This chain's CDR3 is CASSGAADTEAFF. Here the CDR3 DNA reads TGTGCCAGCTCAGGGGCCGCCGACACTGAAGCTTTCTTT. The full variable domain, in which reference TRBV18 and TRBJ1-1 provide the parts outside the CDR3, is NAGVMQNPRHLVRRRGQEARLRCSPMKGHSHVYWYRQLPEEGLKFMVYLQKENIIDESGMPKERFSAEFPKEGPSILRIQQVVRGDSAAYFCASSGAADTEAFFGQGTRLTVV.

The chain recombines TRBV2 with TRBJ2-5, with D possibly TRBD1 on 6 matching bases. The V gene lost 10 bases and the J gene lost 3 bases, with 12 bases spanning the gap. CDR3 length: 12 residues. Germline assignment: CDR1 SNHLY and CDR2 FYNNEI. The CDR3 loop is CATGQIEETQYF. In nucleotides, the CDR3 is TGTGCCACCGGACAGATCGAAGAGACCCAGTACTTC.

The chain recombines TRBV28 with TRBJ2-7, with D unclear. Trimming stripped 3 bases from V and 5 bases from J, with 11 bases between. Germline CDR1 reads MDHEN; CDR2 reads SYDVKM. The CDR3 covers 13 residues. CDR3 coding DNA: TGTGCCAGCAGTTTGATGACACCCCACGAGCAGTACTTC. It specifies CASSLMTPHEQYF.

The rearrangement joins TRBV7-8 to TRBJ1-3; maybe TRBD1 (5 bases). The CDR3 contains 16 residues. Trimming removed 4 bases from V and 1 base from J, with 14 bases in between. Germline CDR1 is SGHVS and CDR2 is FQNEAQ. DNA for the CDR3: TGTGCCAGCAGCTCCACGTGGGGACTTTCTGGAAACACCATATATTTT. Translated, it gives CASSSTWGLSGNTIYF.

The chain has TRBV3-1 (or the pseudogene TRBV3-2) and TRBJ1-3; TRBD1 might be the D (6 bases). The CDR3 has 19 residues. Trimming cost V 0 bases and J 0 bases, with 18 bases left between them. CDR1 and CDR2 from the germline V gene are LGHDT and YNNKEL (reference sequence). For the CDR3, the DNA is TGTGCCAGCAGCCAAGAGTTCCCTACAGGGCCGCACTCTGGAAACACCATATATTTT. It codes for CASSQEFPTGPHSGNTIYF.

This clone was counted only a few times. V usage is TRBV10-3 and J usage is TRBJ1-5; D is possibly TRBD1 (5 bases). Germline lookup yields CDR1 ENHRY and CDR2 SYGVKD. The CDR3 has 15 residues. Trimming took 6 bases from V and 5 from J, leaving 17 bases between them. The CDR3 coding sequence is TGTGCCATCAGCGCCTCTGGGGGGAAGGATCAGCCCCAGCATTTT. Amino acids: CAISASGGKDQPQHF.

The gene calls are TRBV12-5 and TRBJ2-3, with 13 bases fitting TRBD2. The germline V gene encodes CDR1 LGHNT and CDR2 FRNRAP. The length of the CDR3 is 16 residues. V was pared by 5 bases and J by 2 bases, with 4 bases of the junction left unmatched. This chain's CDR3 is CASGPGLAGSTDTQYF. The CDR3 DNA sequence: TGTGCTAGTGGTCCGGGACTAGCGGGGTCCACAGATACGCAGTATTTT. The full variable domain, rest sourced from reference TRBV12-5 and TRBJ2-3, is DARVTQTPRHKVTEMGQEVTMRCQPILGHNTVFWYRQTMMQGLELLAYFRNRAPLDDSGMPKDRFSAEMPDATLATLKIQPSEPRDSAVYFCASGPGLAGSTDTQYFGPGTRLTVL.

The chain recombines TRBV7-9 with TRBJ2-7, with D perhaps TRBD1 (6 bases). V lost 6 bases to trimming and J lost 6 bases, with 24 bases between them. The length of the CDR3 is 16 residues. CDR1 is SEHNR and CDR2 is FQNEAQ in the germline V gene (reference sequence). The CDR3 loop is CASRQTFLGQSSEQYF. Written as DNA, the CDR3 is TGTGCCAGCAGACAAACATTCCTAGGACAGTCAAGCGAGCAGTACTTC.

The CDR3 sequence: CSVRDSSYEQYF. CDR3 bases: TGCAGCGTGAGGGACAGCTCCTACGAGCAGTACTTC. The chain carries TRBV29-1 and TRBJ2-7, with 7 positions matching TRBD1. This CDR3 region has 12 residues. J lost 0 bases, V lost 6 bases, and 2 bases had no gene match. In germline, CDR1 is SQVTM, CDR2 ANQGSEA.

The chain carries TRBV27 and TRBJ1-5; weak D call: TRBD1 (5 bases). The V and J ends lost 6 bases and 0 bases respectively, with 12 bases between them. The CDR3 consists of 15 residues. Germline CDR1 is MNHEY and CDR2 is SMNVEV (reference sequence). CDR3 DNA sequence: TGTGCCAGCAGGCACCGACAGAATAGCAATCAGCCCCAGCATTTT. As protein: CASRHRQNSNQPQHF.

The chain recombines TRBV3-1 (or the pseudogene TRBV3-2) with TRBJ1-4, with D unresolved. In germline, CDR1 is LGHDT, CDR2 YNNKEL (reference sequence). The CDR3 has 15 residues. Between the trimmed V and J ends, which lost 4 bases and 7 bases, there was a span of 16 bases. This CDR3 reads CASSRGLLRGEKLFF. The CDR3 DNA is TGTGCCAGCAGCCGAGGACTCCTTCGGGGTGAAAAACTGTTTTTT.

The chain is built from TRBV4-1 and TRBJ1-3; 9 bases fit TRBD1. The CDR3 extends over 16 amino acids. Germline assignment: CDR1 MGHRA and CDR2 YSYEKL. Germline trimming cut 1 base from V and 3 bases from J; bases unmatched to any gene: 4. The CDR3 nucleotides are TGCGCCAGCAGCCAAGTCCGACAGGGGGTTGGAAACACCATATATTTT. Its protein product is CASSQVRQGVGNTIYF.

The chain joins TRBV28 to TRBJ1-3, with a tentative D call TRBD1 (6 bases). The CDR3 loop spans 14 amino acids. Germline V gives CDR1 MDHEN, CDR2 SYDVKM. Trimming removed 6 bases from V and 0 bases from J, with 9 bases in between. CDR3 protein: CASRGTNSGNTIYF. The CDR3 DNA follows: TGTGCCAGCAGGGGGACAAACTCTGGAAACACCATATATTTT.

CDR3 in amino acids: CASGSGPGQVFYEQYF. CDR3 DNA sequence: TGTGCTAGTGGTTCCGGACCGGGACAGGTTTTCTACGAGCAGTACTTC. V gene TRBV12-5 combines with J gene TRBJ2-7, with 8 bases matching TRBD1. In germline, CDR1 is LGHNT, CDR2 FRNRAP. V lost 4 bases to trimming and J lost 3 bases; unmatched junction nucleotides: 11. The CDR3 is 16 residues long.

V and J are TRBV5-1 and TRBJ2-1; maybe TRBD1 (5 bases). The CDR3 length is 12 residues. Per germline, CDR1 SGHRS and CDR2 YFSETQ. V gave up 9 bases and J gave up 4 bases, with 11 bases separating them. The CDR3 DNA sequence: TGCGCCACCCAGGGAAGTTACAATGAGCAGTTCTTC. Protein: CATQGSYNEQFF.

This chain uses TRBV19 with TRBJ2-7; TRBD1 might be the D (6 bases). CDR1 is LNHDA, CDR2 SQIVND, per germline (reference sequence). The V end was cut by 5 bases, the J end by 7 bases, with 24 bases between. The CDR3 runs 16 residues. The chain's CDR3 is CASSSNRASDPMEQYF. For the CDR3, the DNA is TGTGCCAGTAGTTCAAACAGGGCCTCTGACCCAATGGAGCAGTACTTC.

This clone was seen more than once but under ten times. The chain joins TRBV27 to TRBJ2-7; 7 bases match TRBD1. CDR1 and CDR2 from the germline V gene are MNHEY and SMNVEV (reference sequence). The junction had 10 bases not matched to a gene; V was cut back by 8 bases and J by 6 bases. The CDR3 runs to 13 residues. CDR3 nucleotide sequence: TGTGCCAGCGGAAAGACAGGGTCGGTCGAGCAGTACTTC. Translating it yields CASGKTGSVEQYF.